These T cell receptor beta chains were read from a single sample in a study of blood T cell repertoires in COVID-19. Sequencing used immunoSEQ multiplex PCR; TCRdb keeps in-frame clones, though not all of them. The sample lists over 450,000 clones; 89% were seen once. What was sequenced was peripheral blood. These receptor sequences come from a man aged 18 to 30 with COVID-19, enrolled during active disease. Both conserved end residues are part of each CDR3. The order of the fields is J gene, V gene, clone size, D gene, CDR3 protein, CDR3 DNA. D genes are given only for firm matches. The size entry is marked missing in some rows and otherwise reads once, few, many or a size class.

TRBJ2-2,TRBV19,NA,NA,CASSISSNTGELFF,TGTGCCAGTAGTATTAGTAGTAACACCGGGGAGCTGTTTTTT
TRBJ1-3,TRBV20-1,NA,NA,CSASSPVPDNSGNTIYF,TGCAGTGCTAGTTCCCCGGTCCCTGATAACTCTGGAAACACCATATATTTT
TRBJ1-5,TRBV6-7,NA,NA,CASSYMDNGQPQHF,TGTGCCAGCAGTTACATGGACAACGGACAGCCCCAGCATTTT
TRBJ2-3,TRBV9,NA,TRBD2,CASSVGLAGGLPITDTQYF,TGTGCCAGCAGCGTGGGACTAGCGGGGGGCCTACCGATCACAGATACGCAGTATTTT
TRBJ2-7,TRBV7-9,NA,TRBD2,CASTPGLAGDFYEQYF,TGTGCCAGCACCCCGGGACTAGCGGGAGATTTTTACGAGCAGTACTTC
TRBJ2-7,TRBV27,NA,TRBD2,CASSFFSGVSYEQYF,TGTGCCAGCAGTTTCTTTAGCGGGGTCTCCTACGAGCAGTACTTC
TRBJ2-7,TRBV6-5,NA,NA,CASSYSSRAYEQYF,TGTGCCAGCAGTTACTCTTCCAGGGCCTACGAGCAGTACTTC
TRBJ2-1,TRBV5-1,NA,TRBD2,CASSHPSGSLNEQFF,TGCGCCAGCAGCCACCCTAGCGGGAGTCTAAATGAGCAGTTCTTC
TRBJ2-7,TRBV27,NA,TRBD2,CASSSSGRYEQYF,TGTGCCAGCAGCTCTAGCGGGAGGTACGAGCAGTACTTC
TRBJ1-2,TRBV3-1/TRBV3-2,NA,TRBD1,CASSHTGTGAGYTF,TGTGCCAGCAGCCATACCGGGACAGGGGCTGGCTACACCTTC
TRBJ2-7,TRBV15,NA,NA,CATSRDVGSGYEQYF,TGTGCCACCAGCAGAGATGTGGGGAGTGGTTACGAGCAGTACTTC
TRBJ1-2,TRBV25-1,NA,NA,CASSPRVGPPNYGYTF,TGTGCCAGCAGTCCCCGCGTGGGGCCCCCTAACTATGGCTACACCTTC
TRBJ1-3,TRBV2,NA,NA,CASRGLRNTIYF,TGTGCCAGCAGGGGGCTTAGAAACACCATATATTTT
TRBJ2-5,TRBV6-5,NA,TRBD1,CASSKDRGQETQYF,TGTGCCAGCAGTAAGGACAGGGGGCAAGAGACCCAGTACTTC
TRBJ1-1,TRBV5-4,NA,NA,CASSWARKPDTEAFF,TGTGCCAGCAGCTGGGCTCGAAAACCAGACACTGAAGCTTTCTTT
TRBJ2-3,TRBV7-8,NA,TRBD2,CASSGGADTQYF,TGTGCCAGCAGCGGGGGGGCAGATACGCAGTATTTT
TRBJ2-3,TRBV7-9,NA,NA,CASSLGLYTDTQYF,TGTGCCAGCAGCTTAGGGCTTTACACAGATACGCAGTATTTT
TRBJ1-4,TRBV30,NA,NA,CAWSGWTATNEKLFF,TGTGCCTGGAGTGGATGGACAGCAACTAATGAAAAACTGTTTTTT
TRBJ1-4,TRBV10-2,NA,TRBD1,CASAPGQGRGLFF,TGCGCCAGCGCCCCTGGACAGGGTAGAGGACTGTTTTTT
TRBJ2-1,TRBV29-1,NA,TRBD2,CSVGGTSGRERFF,TGCAGCGTTGGTGGTACTAGCGGGAGGGAGCGGTTCTTC
TRBJ1-5,TRBV12-3/TRBV12-4,NA,NA,CASSINEVQPQHF,TGTGCCAGCAGCATAAATGAGGTTCAGCCCCAGCATTTT
TRBJ1-2,TRBV24-1,NA,NA,CATSDGLGYTF,TGTGCCACCAGTGATGGGCTCGGCTACACCTTC
TRBJ1-1,TRBV12-5,NA,NA,CASGPGEAPAEAFF,TGTGCTAGTGGACCGGGGGAAGCCCCCGCTGAAGCTTTCTTT
TRBJ1-6,TRBV6-4,few,NA,CASSADFNSPLHF,TGTGCCAGCAGTGCGGACTTTAATTCACCCCTCCACTTT
TRBJ2-1,TRBV29-1,NA,TRBD2,CSVDVGGINEQFF,TGCAGCGTTGACGTGGGGGGGATCAATGAGCAGTTCTTC
TRBJ2-7,TRBV3-1/TRBV3-2,NA,NA,CASSQVSKGGEQYF,TGTGCCAGCAGCCAAGTGTCTAAGGGAGGCGAGCAGTACTTC
TRBJ1-1,TRBV2,NA,TRBD1,CASSNPGQGASLMNTEAFF,TGTGCCAGCAGTAACCCGGGACAGGGGGCCTCGCTCATGAACACTGAAGCTTTCTTT
TRBJ2-5,TRBV27,few,TRBD2,CASRLAAATKAQYF,TGTGCCAGCAGACTAGCGGCCGCGACAAAGGCCCAGTACTTC
TRBJ1-1,TRBV12-3/TRBV12-4,NA,NA,CASSWGGATEAFF,TGTGCCAGCAGTTGGGGGGGCGCGACTGAAGCTTTCTTT
TRBJ2-5,TRBV2,NA,NA,CASHRKETQYF,TGTGCCAGCCACAGAAAAGAGACCCAGTACTTC
TRBJ1-4,TRBV7-8,NA,TRBD1,CASSPTTGVNEKLFF,TGTGCCAGCAGCCCCACGACAGGGGTCAATGAAAAACTGTTTTTT
TRBJ2-7,TRBV18,NA,NA,CASSLSSYEQYF,TGTGCCAGCTCCCTATCATCCTACGAGCAGTACTTC